These T cell receptor beta chains were read from a single sample in a study of spatial heterogeneity in lung cancer. TCRdb passed the 5' RACE reads through MiXCR, listing each CDR3 protein once. This table holds about 20,000 distinct CDR3 sequences, approximately 16% found once. This sample comprised lung tumor tissue, obtained at surgery. The receptor set was obtained from a female donor with early-stage non-small cell lung cancer. The CDR3 runs from the conserved cysteine through the conserved F or W. D genes are given only for firm matches. Clone size is given for some rows only: seen once, a few or many times, or a class if the clone is expanded.

J gene,D gene,clone size,V gene,CDR3 protein,CDR3 DNA
TRBJ2-7,TRBD1,NA,TRBV10-3,CATPTGGYDGAINEQYF,TGTGCCACGCCGACAGGGGGCTACGACGGGGCCATCAACGAGCAGTACTTC
TRBJ2-3,NA,NA,TRBV6-6,CASSYHRDPDTDTQYF,TGTGCCAGCAGTTACCACCGGGACCCAGACACAGATACGCAGTATTTT
TRBJ2-4,NA,few,TRBV21-1,CARRCIAGGYIQYF,TGTGCCAGACGTTGTATAGCGGGAGGTTACATTCAGTACTTC
TRBJ2-1,TRBD2,NA,TRBV5-1,CASSLVSSGGYNEQFF,TGCGCCAGCAGCTTGGTATCAAGCGGGGGCTACAATGAGCAGTTCTTC
TRBJ2-3,NA,NA,TRBV2,CASSESSESTDTQYF,TGTGCCAGCAGTGAATCTAGCGAGAGCACAGATACGCAGTATTTT
TRBJ2-2,TRBD2,many,TRBV30,CARRSGRATNTGELFF,TGTGCCCGGCGTAGCGGGAGGGCCACGAACACCGGGGAGCTGTTTTTT
TRBJ2-1,NA,NA,TRBV19,CASSAEGLNEQFF,TGTGCCAGTAGTGCGGAGGGCCTTAATGAGCAGTTCTTC
TRBJ2-7,TRBD1,NA,TRBV27,CASRRQGTYEQYF,TGTGCCAGCAGGAGACAGGGGACCTACGAGCAGTACTTC
TRBJ2-3,NA,NA,TRBV29-1,CSVDPQGIDTQYF,TGCAGCGTCGATCCACAGGGTATAGATACGCAGTATTTT
TRBJ2-1,TRBD2,medium-sized,TRBV20-1,CSARLAAYNEQFF,TGCAGTGCCCGACTAGCGGCCTACAATGAGCAGTTCTTC
TRBJ2-1,TRBD2,NA,TRBV10-3,CAISGGGGSNEQFF,TGTGCCATCAGTGGAGGCGGGGGGAGCAATGAGCAGTTCTTC
TRBJ2-5,TRBD1,medium-sized,TRBV20-1,CSAPGTGGSGTQYF,TGCAGTGCCCCCGGGACAGGGGGCTCGGGGACCCAGTACTTC
TRBJ2-7,TRBD2,many,TRBV13,CASSFLEREGHYEQYF,TGTGCCAGCAGCTTCCTTGAGCGGGAGGGCCACTACGAGCAGTACTTC
TRBJ2-3,TRBD2,many,TRBV7-9,CASTPSGVGVGTDTQYF,TGTGCCAGCACCCCTAGCGGGGTGGGGGTAGGCACAGATACGCAGTATTTT
TRBJ2-1,TRBD2,few,TRBV9,CASSYGVSGSGSYNEQFF,TGTGCCAGCAGCTATGGGGTTAGCGGGAGTGGGTCCTACAATGAGCAGTTCTTC